This TCR beta chain appears in the sequencing data of a study of OX40 agonist ivuxolimab in advanced cancers. About the study: The patients received ivuxolimab by intravenous route every 2 weeks at 0.01 to 10 mg/kg. Patients undergoing dose escalation presented with hepatocellular carcinoma, melanoma, renal cell or head and neck cancer.

Study results and caveats: In CD8+ T cells, expanded clones were on average more numerous than in CD4+. Also present in some nonresponders was a low level of normalized T-cell clonal expansion.

Here immunoSEQ multiplex PCR was the method, and the copy in TCRdb shows in-frame clones only, minus some. In the table there are more than 50,000 clones, roughly 80% of which are singletons. Trimming removed 2 bases from V and 7 bases from J, with 9 bases in between. This CDR3 is 13 amino acids long. Germline V gene sequence: CDR1 SGDLS, CDR2 YYNGEE. Turning to this clone: Its antigen is unidentified.

Sequencing was performed on CD4+ or CD8+ T cells sorted from blood, taken in a trial of the OX40 agonist ivuxolimab. The genes are TRBV9 and TRBJ1-4; D is undetermined. This TCR was recovered from an adult with an advanced solid tumor such as melanoma, head and neck, liver or kidney cancer. For the CDR3, the DNA is TGTGCCAGCAGCGTCCGGGTGGGTGAAAAACTGTTTTTT. Protein product: CASSVRVGEKLFF.